The table lists the clone carrying this T cell receptor beta chain with a few counts. The antigen is undetermined. 13 Jbeta primers and 60 Vbeta primers were used for the PCR. This table comes from immunoSEQ multiplex PCR, and its TCRdb copy is limited to in-frame clones, with some not included. The sample includes about 130,000 clones, approximately 77% seen only once; the top ten take 0.94%. This record comes from a study of cytomegalovirus exposure and HLA in healthy donors. Study results and caveats: When a later analysis was performed, an Asian-associated ancestry cluster reportedly had fewer N-insertions than the approximately 680-donor mean. Clonal expansion, a later analysis showed, was greater in HLA-associated TCR beta chains than in equally common others.

V lost 5 bases and J 0 bases, leaving 14 bases between the germline ends. The V gene's germline CDR1 is SGHTA and CDR2 FQGNSA. This CDR3 has 15 amino acids. This rearrangement joins TRBV7-2 to TRBJ2-7; the D gene is possibly TRBD1 (5 bases). This TCR came from a woman aged 60 to 75 in good health and CMV-seronegative. The sequenced sample consisted of PBMCs. CDR3 loop: CASSRTTVSSYEQYF. The CDR3 DNA reads as TGTGCCAGCAGCCGAACGACAGTTAGCTCCTACGAGCAGTACTTC.